This T cell receptor beta chain is drawn from a study of shared clonotypes between healthy human individuals. At the level of the study: Per-donor plates numbered three CD4 naive, three CD4 memory, two CD8 naive and one CD8 memory.

An even split of each subset's genomic DNA across several immunoSEQ plates was performed. Assay used: immunoSEQ multiplex PCR; TCRdb lists only in-frame clones, some missing. Altogether some 980,000 clones are present, 60% to 85% being singletons, with the ten largest covering roughly 1.5%. Per the germline V gene, CDR1 is MGHRA and CDR2 is YSYEKL. CDR3 length: 14 amino acids. The J segment lost 15 bases and the V segment lost 1 base, leaving 12 bases of the junction unmatched. This clone came up a few times. Sequenced input: memory CD4+ T cells sorted from blood. The subset denotes: CD45RA-negative fraction. The V and J genes are TRBV4-1 and TRBJ2-1, with 7 bases matching TRBD2. The sequence came from a man younger than 35 in good health. CDR3 residues: CASSQALAVNRRFF. CDR3 nucleotides: TGCGCCAGCAGCCAAGCGCTAGCGGTGAATAGGAGGTTCTTC.